The clone carrying this TCR beta chain was recorded a few times. Its antigen remains unidentified. This sample was taken from a study of naive and memory T cell subsets. Study-level findings and limits: Diversity fell and Gini index rose from naive through CM, EM, EMRA. In naive cells, over 95% of TCR sequences were seen only once. Clonotypes here are unpaired alpha or beta chain sequences.

Germline-derived CDR1 and CDR2 are MNHEY and SVGEGT. This CDR3 has 14 amino acids. The V gene end was trimmed by 4 bases and the J gene end by 0 bases; junction bases not matched to a gene: 3. An equimolar mix of two oligonucleotides served as the beta constant-region primer for TRBC1 and TRBC2. The cDNA 3' end received a ligated single-stranded oligonucleotide carrying the SP2 primer and a 12-nucleotide UMI. MiXCR was run by TCRdb on the UMI-ligation and nested PCR reads, yielding one entry per CDR3 protein. The sample records 140,000 to 150,000 distinct CDR3 sequences, over 15% being singletons. The receptor was derived from a human donor in good health. Sequencing was performed on naive CD4+ T cells from blood. The V and J genes are TRBV6-2 or TRBV6-3 and TRBJ2-7; the match to TRBD1 covers 7 bases. The CDR3: CASSSRDSSYEQYF. The DNA of the CDR3 is TGTGCCAGCAGTTCCCGGGACAGCTCCTACGAGCAGTACTTC.